The entry below describes one TCR beta chain. Its antigen remains unknown. The sample holds other DNA sequences that translate to the same CDR3. The record originates from a study of cytomegalovirus exposure and HLA in healthy donors. Study-wide results and limits: Sequencing depth roughly uniform across donors was assumed in presence/absence analyses. Productive rates of about 90% or about 30% were seen for most TCR beta V segments in an earlier analysis.

The PCR contained 60 Vbeta and 13 Jbeta primers. Only in-frame clones appear in the TCRdb table, and some are missing; sequencing was by immunoSEQ multiplex PCR. The sample holds 80,000 to 100,000 clones, around 80% seen once. The CDR3 is 18 residues long. Unmatched junction bases numbered 17, after V lost 4 bases and J lost 5 bases. Germline CDR1 is MNHEY and CDR2 is SMNVEV (reference sequence). The chain joins TRBV27 to TRBJ1-1; 9 positions match TRBD1. The origin of this receptor is a man aged 40-50 years in good health and CMV-seronegative. The sequencing input was PBMCs. As DNA, the CDR3 is TGTGCCAGCAGTTCCCCCGACAGGGGGAGGTATTCGTGGACTGAAGCTTTCTTT. It translates to CASSSPDRGRYSWTEAFF.